This is a list of T cell receptor beta chains from one sample in a study of T cells in Graves' hyperthyroidism and ophthalmopathy. TCRdb ran MiXCR on the multiplex PCR reads and lists one entry per CDR3 protein. The sample carries 400,000 to 600,000 distinct CDR3 sequences, around 20% recorded once. Sequencing was performed on blood. These TCRs come from a man between 18 and 35 years old with Graves' hyperthyroidism. Both conserved end residues are part of each CDR3. A D gene is named only where the DNA matches it firmly. Only some rows state a clone size, as once, few, many or a class for expanded clones.

>TRBJ2-5|many|TRBV28|NA
CASTTPDRYQETQYF
TGTGCCAGCACGACCCCTGACAGATACCAAGAGACCCAGTACTTC
>TRBJ1-2|many|TRBV28|TRBD1
CASSSRQGGYTF
TGTGCCAGCAGTAGCCGACAGGGTGGCTACACCTTC
>TRBJ1-3|many|TRBV12-3/TRBV12-4|NA
CASSSDRYSGNTIYF
TGTGCCAGCAGTTCGGACCGATACTCTGGAAACACCATATATTTT
>TRBJ2-2|few|TRBV2|NA
CASSGRTAFTGELFF
TGTGCCAGCAGTGGGCGGACGGCCTTCACCGGGGAGCTGTTTTTT
>TRBJ1-2|many|TRBV6-1|TRBD1
CASSEELTGILYGYTF
TGTGCCAGCAGTGAAGAATTGACAGGGATACTCTATGGCTACACCTTC
>TRBJ2-5|many|TRBV7-8|NA
CASSLSLGDFPETQYF
TGTGCCAGCAGCTTAAGCCTCGGGGATTTCCCCGAGACCCAGTACTTC
>TRBJ2-5|many|TRBV11-3|NA
CASSLEVEETQYF
TGTGCCAGCAGCTTAGAGGTCGAAGAGACCCAGTACTTC
>TRBJ2-7|many|TRBV29-1|NA
CSARVRSYEQYF
TGCAGCGCACGGGTACGATCCTACGAGCAGTACTTC
>TRBJ1-3|many|TRBV28|NA
CASRRPSSGNTIYF
TGTGCCAGCAGACGACCGAGCTCTGGAAACACCATATATTTT
>TRBJ1-5|many|TRBV12-3/TRBV12-4|NA
CASSLQGGGQPQHF
TGTGCCAGCAGTTTACAGGGTGGGGGACAGCCCCAGCATTTT
>TRBJ1-1|NA|TRBV29-1|NA
CSINRGGTEAFF
TGCAGCATAAATAGGGGGGGCACTGAAGCTTTCTTT
>TRBJ2-5|many|TRBV20-1|TRBD2
CSASTGGVETQYF
TGCAGTGCTAGTACGGGGGGGGTAGAGACCCAGTACTTC
>TRBJ1-2|many|TRBV3-1|TRBD1
CASSWTGWNDGYTF
TGTGCCAGCAGCTGGACAGGGTGGAATGATGGCTACACCTTC
>TRBJ2-5|once|TRBV6-1|TRBD2
CASSVSGGVETQYF
TGTGCCAGCAGTGTCTCGGGGGGAGTGGAGACCCAGTACTTC
>TRBJ2-7|NA|TRBV28|NA
CASSFRGGTSYEQYF
TGTGCCAGCAGTTTTAGAGGGGGGACATCCTACGAGCAGTACTTC
>TRBJ1-3|many|TRBV18|NA
CASSSTEAGNTIYF
TGTGCCAGCTCGTCAACTGAGGCTGGAAACACCATATATTTT
>TRBJ2-5|many|TRBV2|NA
CASRGGVLETQYF
TGTGCCAGCAGGGGCGGGGTACTTGAGACCCAGTACTTC
>TRBJ1-5|many|TRBV6-1|NA
CASSEWGWPQHF
TGTGCCAGCAGTGAATGGGGTTGGCCCCAGCATTTT
>TRBJ2-5|few|TRBV4-1|NA
CASSQGLGIQETQYF
TGCGCCAGCAGCCAAGGACTCGGGATCCAAGAGACCCAGTACTTC
>TRBJ1-1|many|TRBV9|NA
CASSVGWGSEAFF
TGTGCCAGCAGCGTAGGGTGGGGATCTGAAGCTTTCTTT
>TRBJ1-1|many|TRBV19|NA
CASKERNTEAFF
TGTGCCAGTAAGGAGAGGAACACTGAAGCTTTCTTT
>TRBJ2-7|many|TRBV6-1|NA
CASQSATPGEQYF
TGTGCCAGCCAATCAGCGACCCCGGGCGAGCAGTACTTC
>TRBJ1-2|few|TRBV6-1|TRBD1
CASSGRTGSAVGYTF
TGTGCCAGCAGTGGCCGGACAGGGTCAGCAGTTGGCTACACCTTC
>TRBJ2-4|NA|TRBV5-4|TRBD2
CASRDGLGDIQYF
TGTGCCAGCAGAGACGGACTAGGGGACATTCAGTACTTC
>TRBJ2-7|few|TRBV7-2|NA
CASSLTYSSYEQYF
TGTGCCAGCAGCTTGACGTATAGCTCCTACGAGCAGTACTTC
>TRBJ2-5|many|TRBV27|NA
CASSSDRWETQYF
TGTGCCAGCAGTTCCGACCGCTGGGAGACCCAGTACTTC
>TRBJ2-5|NA|TRBV27|TRBD1
CASSKQGDQETQYF
TGTGCCAGCAGTAAACAGGGGGATCAAGAGACCCAGTACTTC
>TRBJ1-1|NA|TRBV12-3/TRBV12-4|TRBD1
CASSIQGVVTEAFF
TGTGCCAGCAGCATCCAGGGGGTTGTGACTGAAGCTTTCTTT
>TRBJ1-2|NA|TRBV6-1|NA
CASTPPGGYGHTF
TGTGCCAGCACTCCCCCCGGGGGCTATGGCCACACCTTC
>TRBJ2-7|many|TRBV7-2|NA
CASSKQTGTPYEQYF
TGTGCCAGCAGCAAACAAACAGGGACCCCCTACGAGCAGTACTTC
>TRBJ2-3|NA|TRBV30|TRBD2
CAWSVRGLASDTQYF
TGTGCCTGGAGTGTACGGGGACTAGCATCTGATACGCAGTATTTT